The present T cell receptor (beta chain) was sequenced within a study of blood T cell repertoires in COVID-19. Authors' processing steps: Reference gene primer amplification yielded estimated nucleated cell counts. The data were produced by immunoSEQ multiplex PCR, yet TCRdb's version contains in-frame clones alone and is incomplete. That table is the source of V, J and clone size, and D and trimming were worked out from the DNA. Of more than 100,000 clones listed, 84% were seen once; the top ten hold approximately 12%. This TCR derives from a woman in her 30s who had recovered from COVID-19. Sequencing input: peripheral blood.

CDR3 region: CASRDGARYNEQFF. For the CDR3, the DNA is TGTGCCAGCAGGGATGGGGCGCGGTACAATGAGCAGTTCTTC. V usage is TRBV6-5 and J usage is TRBJ2-1; the D gene is possibly TRBD1 (5 bases). The CDR3 runs 14 residues. Germline CDR1 MNHEY, CDR2 SVGAGI. V lost 6 bases to trimming and J lost 4 bases, with 13 bases between them.